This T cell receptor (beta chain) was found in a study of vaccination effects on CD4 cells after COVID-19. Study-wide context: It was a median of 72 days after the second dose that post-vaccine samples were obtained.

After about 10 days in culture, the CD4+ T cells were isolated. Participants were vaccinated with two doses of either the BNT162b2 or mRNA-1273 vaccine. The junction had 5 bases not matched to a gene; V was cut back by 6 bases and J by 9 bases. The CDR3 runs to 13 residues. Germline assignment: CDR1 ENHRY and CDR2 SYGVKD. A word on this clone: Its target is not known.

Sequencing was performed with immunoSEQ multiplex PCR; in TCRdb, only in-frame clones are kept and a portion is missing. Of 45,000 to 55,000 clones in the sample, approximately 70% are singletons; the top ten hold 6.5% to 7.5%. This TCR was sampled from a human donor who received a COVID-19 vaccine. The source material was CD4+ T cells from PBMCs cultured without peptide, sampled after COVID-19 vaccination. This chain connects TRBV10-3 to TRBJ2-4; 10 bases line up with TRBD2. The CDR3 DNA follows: TGTGCCATCAGAATTAGACTAGCGGGCATTCAGTACTTC. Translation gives CAIRIRLAGIQYF.